The source of this T cell receptor beta chain is a study of T-cell memory formation after mild COVID-19. TCRdb ran MiXCR on the 5' RACE reads and lists one entry per CDR3 protein. The sample includes fewer than 70,000 distinct CDR3 sequences, around a tenth of them seen just once. V shed 4 bases and J shed 1 base, with 14 bases lying between them. CDR1 is SGHDT, CDR2 YYEEEE, per germline. This CDR3 has 15 amino acids. The sample taken for sequencing was PBMCs or a T cell subset sorted from them (not recorded which). This chain connects TRBV5-6 to TRBJ2-5; the D gene is possibly TRBD1 (5 bases). The clonotype was recovered from a young man who had mild COVID-19 (a few samples of this study predate the infection). Cell type and time point are not known. The CDR3 DNA reads TGTGCCAGCAGCGAGACGACAGCCGTCCAAGAGACCCAGTACTTC. It specifies CASSETTAVQETQYF.